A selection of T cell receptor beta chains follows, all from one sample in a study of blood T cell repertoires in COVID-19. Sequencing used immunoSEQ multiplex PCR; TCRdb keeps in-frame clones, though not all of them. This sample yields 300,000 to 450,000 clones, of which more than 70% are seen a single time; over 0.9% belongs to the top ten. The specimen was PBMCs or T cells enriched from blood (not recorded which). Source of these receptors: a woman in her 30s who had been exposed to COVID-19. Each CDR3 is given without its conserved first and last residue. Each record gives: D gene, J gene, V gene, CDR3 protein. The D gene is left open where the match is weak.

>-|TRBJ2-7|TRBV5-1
ASSLVPGQGNYEQY
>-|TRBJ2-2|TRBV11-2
ASSFVGGDPTGELF
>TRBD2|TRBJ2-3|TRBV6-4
ASSEIAGAYTDTQY
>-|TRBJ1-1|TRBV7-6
ASSLSPGNTEAF
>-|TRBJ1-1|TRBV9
ASSGPGLEAF
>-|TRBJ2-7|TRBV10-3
ATLDREMGNYEQY
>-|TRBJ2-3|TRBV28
ASSRPGELRQRTDTQY
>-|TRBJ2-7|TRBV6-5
ASSSRSQGFYEQY
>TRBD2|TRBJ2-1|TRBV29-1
SVEKAGVYNEQF
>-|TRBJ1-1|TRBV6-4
ASSATAGRTEAF
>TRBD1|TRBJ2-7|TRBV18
ASSSDRGSYEQY
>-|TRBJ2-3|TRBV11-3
ASSLDLVSDTDTQY
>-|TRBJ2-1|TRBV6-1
ASSESSGSHNEQF
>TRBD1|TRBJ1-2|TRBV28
ASSQAPGQVYGYT
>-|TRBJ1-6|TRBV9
ASSPRREGRISPLH
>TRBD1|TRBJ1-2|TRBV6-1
ASSVDRGLPYYGYT
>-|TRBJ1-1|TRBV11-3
ASSLDGGARPEAF
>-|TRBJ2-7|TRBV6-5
ASSYSPPSPAYEQY
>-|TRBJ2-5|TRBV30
ACNSGVSETQY
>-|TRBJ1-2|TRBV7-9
ASRTAQAANYGYT
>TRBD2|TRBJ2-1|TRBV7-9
ASRLSGSPYNEQF
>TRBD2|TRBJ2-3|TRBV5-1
ASSLLLAGLDTQY
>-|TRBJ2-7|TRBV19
ASSIVPGAYEQY
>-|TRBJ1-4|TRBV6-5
ASSSGSNEKLF
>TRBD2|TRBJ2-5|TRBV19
ASSGRVQETQY
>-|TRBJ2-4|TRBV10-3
ATKKERGISLSKNIQY
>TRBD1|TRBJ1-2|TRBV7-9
ASSLAGQGSGYT
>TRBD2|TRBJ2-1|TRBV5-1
ASSLVRTSGNGEQF
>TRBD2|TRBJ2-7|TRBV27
ASSLGLAGGAAEQY
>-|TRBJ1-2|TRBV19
ASSIPGDWVYGYT
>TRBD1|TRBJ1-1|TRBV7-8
ASSPRTGVMNTEAF
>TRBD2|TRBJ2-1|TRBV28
ASSLEGLVNEQF
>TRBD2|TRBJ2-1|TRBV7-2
ASSFGTSGPYNEQF
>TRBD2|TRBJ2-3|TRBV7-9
ASSTTSGSADTQY
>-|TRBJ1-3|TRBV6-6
ASSLKPRLSGNTIY
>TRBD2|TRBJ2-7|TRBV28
ASSLLGTSGDYEQY
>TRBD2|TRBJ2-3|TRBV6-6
ASSSGTGPRTSGRWAGLDTQY
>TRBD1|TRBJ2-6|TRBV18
ASSPNRGSGANVLT
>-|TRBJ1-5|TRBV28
ASSLPEEGNQPQH
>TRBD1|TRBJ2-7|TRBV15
ATSTIQGYLSYEQY
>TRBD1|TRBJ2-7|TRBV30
AWSFGQGWTYEQY
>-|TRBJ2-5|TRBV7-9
ASSLASLGETQY
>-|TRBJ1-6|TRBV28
ASSLPRIKSSYNSPLH
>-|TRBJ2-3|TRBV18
ASSLTSTDTQY
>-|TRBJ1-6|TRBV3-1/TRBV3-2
ASSQEGGPLH
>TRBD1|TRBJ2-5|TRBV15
ATSRAGQGEETQY
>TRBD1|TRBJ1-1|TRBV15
ATSSYRGQGAAEAF
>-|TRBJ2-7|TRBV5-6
ASSLNGAPDYEQY
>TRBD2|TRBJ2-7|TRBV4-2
ASSSHRLAGAEEQY
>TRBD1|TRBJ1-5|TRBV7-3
ASSLPGQGKQPQH
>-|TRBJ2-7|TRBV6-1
ASSEAVPGEQY
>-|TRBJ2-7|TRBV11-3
ASSLLRASYEQY